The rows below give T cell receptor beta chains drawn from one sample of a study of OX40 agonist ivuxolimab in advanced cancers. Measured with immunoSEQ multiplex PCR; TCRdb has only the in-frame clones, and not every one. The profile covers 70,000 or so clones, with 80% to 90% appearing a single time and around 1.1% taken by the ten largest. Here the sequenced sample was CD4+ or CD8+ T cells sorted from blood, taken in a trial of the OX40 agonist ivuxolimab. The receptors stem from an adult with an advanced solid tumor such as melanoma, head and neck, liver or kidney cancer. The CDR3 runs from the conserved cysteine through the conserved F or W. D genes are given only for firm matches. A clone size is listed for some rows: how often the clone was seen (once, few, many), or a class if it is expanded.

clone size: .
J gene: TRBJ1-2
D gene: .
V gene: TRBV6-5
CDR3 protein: CASSKRPGLVYGYTF
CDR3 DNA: TGTGCCAGCAGTAAACGGCCGGGACTTGTCTATGGCTACACCTTC

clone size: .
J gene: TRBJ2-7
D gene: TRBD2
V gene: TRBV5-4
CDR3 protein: CASSLGGGGTYEQYF
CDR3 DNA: TGTGCCAGCAGCTTGGGAGGCGGGGGGACCTACGAGCAGTACTTC

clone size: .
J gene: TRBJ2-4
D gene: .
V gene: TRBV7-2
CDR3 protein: CASSLAPGDIQYF
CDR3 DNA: TGTGCCAGCAGCTTAGCCCCAGGGGACATTCAGTACTTC

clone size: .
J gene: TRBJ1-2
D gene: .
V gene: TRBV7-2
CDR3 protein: CASSPLGRTNYGYTF
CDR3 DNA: TGTGCCAGCAGCCCCTTGGGCAGAACTAACTATGGCTACACCTTC

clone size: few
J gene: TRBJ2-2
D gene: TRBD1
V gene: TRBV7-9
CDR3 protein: CASSLGQGAIGELFF
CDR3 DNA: TGTGCCAGCAGCTTGGGACAGGGGGCAATCGGGGAGCTGTTTTTT

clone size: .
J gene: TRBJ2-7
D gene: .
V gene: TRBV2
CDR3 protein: CASMFEQEVEQYF
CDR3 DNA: TGTGCCAGCATGTTCGAACAAGAGGTCGAGCAGTACTTC

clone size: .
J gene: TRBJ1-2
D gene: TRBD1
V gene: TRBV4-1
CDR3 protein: CASSQDAGGFYYGYTF
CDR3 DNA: TGCGCCAGCAGCCAAGATGCAGGGGGGTTTTACTATGGCTACACCTTC

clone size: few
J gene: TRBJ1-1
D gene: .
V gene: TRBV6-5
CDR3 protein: CASTNHWNTEAFF
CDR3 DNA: TGTGCCAGCACCAATCATTGGAACACTGAAGCTTTCTTT

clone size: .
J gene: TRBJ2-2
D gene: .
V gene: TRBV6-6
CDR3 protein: CAGRRGARAGELFF
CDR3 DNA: TGTGCCGGCCGCAGGGGGGCCAGGGCCGGGGAGCTGTTTTTT

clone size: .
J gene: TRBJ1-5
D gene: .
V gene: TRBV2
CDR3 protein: CASMRRGWDSNQPQHF
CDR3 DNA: TGTGCCAGCATGAGAAGGGGGTGGGATAGCAATCAGCCCCAGCATTTT

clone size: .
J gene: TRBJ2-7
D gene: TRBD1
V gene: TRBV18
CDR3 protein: CASSPRQGIYEQYF
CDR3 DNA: TGTGCCAGCTCACCGCGACAGGGGATCTATGAGCAGTACTTC

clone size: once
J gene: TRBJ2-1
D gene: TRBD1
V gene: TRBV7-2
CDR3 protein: CASSFQGAFYNEQFF
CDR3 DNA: TGTGCCAGCAGCTTTCAGGGGGCCTTCTACAATGAGCAGTTCTTC

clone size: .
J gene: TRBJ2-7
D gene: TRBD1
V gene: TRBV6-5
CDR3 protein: CASSLWDRGGYEQYF
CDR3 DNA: TGTGCCAGCAGTCTCTGGGACAGGGGCGGGTACGAGCAGTACTTC

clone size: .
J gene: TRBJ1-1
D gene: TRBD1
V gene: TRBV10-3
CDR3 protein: CAITTGGGTEAFF
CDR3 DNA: TGTGCCATCACCACAGGGGGTGGAACTGAAGCTTTCTTT

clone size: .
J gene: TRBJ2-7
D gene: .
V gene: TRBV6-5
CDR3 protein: CASRRVQGLHYEQYF
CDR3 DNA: TGTGCCAGCCGACGGGTACAGGGATTACACTACGAGCAGTACTTC

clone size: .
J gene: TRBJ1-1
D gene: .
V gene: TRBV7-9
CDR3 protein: CASSGAGEAFF
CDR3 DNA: TGTGCCAGCAGCGGGGCAGGGGAGGCTTTCTTT

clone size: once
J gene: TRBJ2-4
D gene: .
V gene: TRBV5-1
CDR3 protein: CASSLSTDIQNIQYF
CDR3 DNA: TGCGCCAGCAGCTTGTCGACAGACATCCAAAACATTCAGTACTTC

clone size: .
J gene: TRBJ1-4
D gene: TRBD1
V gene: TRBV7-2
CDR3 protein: CASTLRGLANEKLFF
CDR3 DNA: TGTGCCAGCACCCTTAGGGGGCTTGCTAATGAAAAACTGTTTTTT

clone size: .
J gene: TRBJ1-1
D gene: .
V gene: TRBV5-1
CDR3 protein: CASSFPLENTEAFF
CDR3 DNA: TGCGCCAGCAGCTTCCCATTGGAGAACACTGAAGCTTTCTTT

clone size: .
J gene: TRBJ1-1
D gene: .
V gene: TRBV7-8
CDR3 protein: CASSLDPGTEAFF
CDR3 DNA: TGTGCCAGCAGCTTAGATCCGGGCACTGAAGCTTTCTTT